A few counts support the clone carrying this T cell receptor (beta chain). In TCRdb, the RT-PCR reads were re-called with MiXCR into one record per CDR3 protein. The sample holds some 200,000 distinct CDR3 sequences, approximately 12% seen once. This entry comes from a study of response to subunit inactivated influenza vaccine. After removal of 4 bases from V and 2 bases from J, the junction contained 9 bases not matched to a gene. CDR1 and CDR2 (germline): SGHRS, YFSETQ. CDR3 size: 17 residues. These same records also appear under a second study, on T cells expressing NK-cell markers. That work adds: Scientists made TCR beta cDNA using 5'RACE template switching with UMIs. A few donors' CD3+CD56-NKG2C+ cells were dominated by the same clonotypes. Unclear, still, was the HCMV specificity of the expanded NKG2C+ T cell clones.

This clonotype was sampled from a man aged 50-60 years who received an inactivated influenza vaccine. V is TRBV5-1 and J is TRBJ2-3, with 11 bases fitting TRBD2. This specimen was CD8+ T cells sorted from PBMCs, taken 11 to 12 days after vaccination. CDR3 in DNA: TGCGCCAGCAGCGTCGGGACTAGCGGAGAGGTCACAGATACGCAGTATTTT. Amino acids: CASSVGTSGEVTDTQYF. Full variable domain (rest looked up from reference TRBV5-1 and TRBJ2-3): KAGVTQTPRYLIKTRGQQVTLSCSPISGHRSVSWYQQTPGQGLQFLFEYFSETQRNKGNFPGRFSGRQFSNSRSEMNVSTLELGDSALYLCASSVGTSGEVTDTQYFGPGTRLTVL.